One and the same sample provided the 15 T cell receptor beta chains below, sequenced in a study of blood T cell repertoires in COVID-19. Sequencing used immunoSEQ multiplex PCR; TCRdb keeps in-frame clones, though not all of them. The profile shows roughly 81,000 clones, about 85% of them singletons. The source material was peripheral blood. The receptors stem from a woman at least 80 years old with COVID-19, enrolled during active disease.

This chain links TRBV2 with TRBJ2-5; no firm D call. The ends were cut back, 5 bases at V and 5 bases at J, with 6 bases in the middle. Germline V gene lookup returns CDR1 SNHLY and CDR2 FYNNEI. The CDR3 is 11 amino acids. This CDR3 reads CASSTGETQYF. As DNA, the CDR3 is TGTGCCAGCAGTACCGGGGAGACCCAGTACTTC. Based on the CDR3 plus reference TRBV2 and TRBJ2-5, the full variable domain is EPEVTQTPSHQVTQMGQEVILRCVPISNHLYFYWYRQILGQKVEFLVSFYNNEISEKSEIFDDQFSVERPDGSNFTLKIRSTKLEDSAMYFCASSTGETQYFGPGTRLLVL.

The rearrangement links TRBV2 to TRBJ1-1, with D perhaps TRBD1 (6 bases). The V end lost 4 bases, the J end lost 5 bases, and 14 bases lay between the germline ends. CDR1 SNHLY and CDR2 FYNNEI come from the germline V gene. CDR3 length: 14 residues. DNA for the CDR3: TGTGCCAGCAGTGTGCAGGGGTTGACAACTGAAGCTTTCTTT. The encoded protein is CASSVQGLTTEAFF.

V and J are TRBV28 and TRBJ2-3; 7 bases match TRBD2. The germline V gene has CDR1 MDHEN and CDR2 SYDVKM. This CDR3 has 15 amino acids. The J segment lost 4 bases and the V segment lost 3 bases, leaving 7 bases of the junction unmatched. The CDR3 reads CASSLWEGSADTQYF. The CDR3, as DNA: TGTGCCAGCAGTTTGTGGGAGGGCTCGGCAGATACGCAGTATTTT.

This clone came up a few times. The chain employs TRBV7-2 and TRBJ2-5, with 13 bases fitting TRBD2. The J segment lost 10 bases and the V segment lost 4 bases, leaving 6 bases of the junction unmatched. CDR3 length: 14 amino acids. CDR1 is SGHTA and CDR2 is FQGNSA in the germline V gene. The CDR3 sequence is CASSSPGTSGNQYF. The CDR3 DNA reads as TGTGCCAGCAGCTCACCCGGGACTAGCGGGAACCAGTACTTC.

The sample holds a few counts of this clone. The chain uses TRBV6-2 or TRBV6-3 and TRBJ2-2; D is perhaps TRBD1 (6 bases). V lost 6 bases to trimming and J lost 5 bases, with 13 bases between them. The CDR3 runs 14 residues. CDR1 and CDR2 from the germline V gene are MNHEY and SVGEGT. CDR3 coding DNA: TGTGCCAGCAGCGTCCTACAGGGTACCGGGGAGCTGTTTTTT. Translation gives CASSVLQGTGELFF.

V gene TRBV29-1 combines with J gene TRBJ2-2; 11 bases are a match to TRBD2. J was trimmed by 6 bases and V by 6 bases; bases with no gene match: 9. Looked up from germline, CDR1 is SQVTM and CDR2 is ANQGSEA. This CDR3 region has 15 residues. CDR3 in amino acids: CSVRSGRAFPGELFF. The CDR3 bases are TGCAGCGTCCGTAGCGGGAGGGCCTTTCCCGGGGAGCTGTTTTTT.

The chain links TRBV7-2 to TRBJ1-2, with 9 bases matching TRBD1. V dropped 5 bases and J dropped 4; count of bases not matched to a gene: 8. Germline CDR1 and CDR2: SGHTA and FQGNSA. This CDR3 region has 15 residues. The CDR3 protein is CASSPGTGLSYGYTF. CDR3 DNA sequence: TGTGCCAGCAGCCCAGGGACAGGGTTGAGCTATGGCTACACCTTC.

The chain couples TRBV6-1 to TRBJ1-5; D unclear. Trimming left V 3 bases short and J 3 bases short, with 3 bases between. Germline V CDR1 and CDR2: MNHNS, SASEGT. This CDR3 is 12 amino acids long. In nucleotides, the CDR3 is TGTGCCAGCAGTGACCACAATCAGCCCCAGCATTTT. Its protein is CASSDHNQPQHF.

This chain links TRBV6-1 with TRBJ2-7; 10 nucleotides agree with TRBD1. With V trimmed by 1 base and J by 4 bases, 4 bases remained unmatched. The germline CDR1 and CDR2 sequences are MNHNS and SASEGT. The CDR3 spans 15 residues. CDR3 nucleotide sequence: TGTGCCAGCAGTGAAGACGGGACAGGGGCATACGAGCAGTACTTC. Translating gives CASSEDGTGAYEQYF.

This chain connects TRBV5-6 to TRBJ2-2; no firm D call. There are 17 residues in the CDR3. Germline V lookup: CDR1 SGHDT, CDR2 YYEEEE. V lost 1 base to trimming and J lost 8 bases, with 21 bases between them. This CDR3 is CASSLFAISKIRGELFF. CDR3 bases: TGTGCCAGCAGCTTGTTCGCGATAAGCAAAATCCGGGGGGAGCTGTTTTTT.

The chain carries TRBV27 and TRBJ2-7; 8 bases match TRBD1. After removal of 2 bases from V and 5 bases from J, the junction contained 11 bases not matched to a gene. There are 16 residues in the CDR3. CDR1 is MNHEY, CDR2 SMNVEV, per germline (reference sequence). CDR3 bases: TGTGCCAGCAGTTTAGGGGCCCGGACAGGGTCCAACGAGCAGTACTTC. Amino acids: CASSLGARTGSNEQYF.

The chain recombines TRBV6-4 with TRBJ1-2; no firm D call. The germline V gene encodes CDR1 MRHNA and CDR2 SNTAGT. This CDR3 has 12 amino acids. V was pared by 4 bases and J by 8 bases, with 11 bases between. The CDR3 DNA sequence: TGTGCCAGCAGTGGCCAGGATTGGGGCTACACCTTC. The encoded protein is CASSGQDWGYTF.

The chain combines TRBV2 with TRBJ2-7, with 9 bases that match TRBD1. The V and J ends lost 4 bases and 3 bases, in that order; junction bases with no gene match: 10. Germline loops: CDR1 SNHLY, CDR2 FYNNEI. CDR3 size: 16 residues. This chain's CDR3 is CASSGGVRGQGYEQYF. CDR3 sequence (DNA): TGTGCCAGCAGTGGAGGGGTCCGGGGACAGGGCTACGAGCAGTACTTC.

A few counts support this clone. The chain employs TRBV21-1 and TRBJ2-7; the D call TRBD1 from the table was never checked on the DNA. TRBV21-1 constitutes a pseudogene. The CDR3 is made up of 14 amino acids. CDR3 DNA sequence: TGTGCCAGCAGCAAAAGGGGCCCCTCTTACGAGCAGTACTTC. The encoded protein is CASSKRGPSYEQYF.

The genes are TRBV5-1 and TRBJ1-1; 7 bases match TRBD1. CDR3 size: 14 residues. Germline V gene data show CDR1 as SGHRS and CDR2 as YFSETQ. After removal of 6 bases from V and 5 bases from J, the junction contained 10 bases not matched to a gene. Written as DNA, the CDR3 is TGCGCCAGCACCCCCAAACAGGGGTGGACTGAAGCTTTCTTT. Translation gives CASTPKQGWTEAFF.